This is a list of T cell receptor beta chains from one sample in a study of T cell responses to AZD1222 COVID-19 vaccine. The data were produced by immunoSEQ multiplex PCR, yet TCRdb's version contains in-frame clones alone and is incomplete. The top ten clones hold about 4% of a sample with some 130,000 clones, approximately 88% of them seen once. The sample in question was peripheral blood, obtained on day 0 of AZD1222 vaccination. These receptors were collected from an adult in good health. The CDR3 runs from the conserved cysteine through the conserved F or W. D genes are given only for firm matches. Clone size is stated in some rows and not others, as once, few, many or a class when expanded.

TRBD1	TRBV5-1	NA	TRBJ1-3	TGCGCCAGCAGCTCGACAGGGGAACCTGGAAACACCATATATTTT	CASSSTGEPGNTIYF
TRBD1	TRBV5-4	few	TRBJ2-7	TGTGCCAGCAGCTCCGACAGGGGGAACGAGCAGTACTTC	CASSSDRGNEQYF
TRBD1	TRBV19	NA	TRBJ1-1	TGTGCCAGTAGTATATTACCCTCCGGGACAGCGGGGTTTGAAGCTTTCTTT	CASSILPSGTAGFEAFF
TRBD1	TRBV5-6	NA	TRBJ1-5	TGTGCCAGCAGCAGGACAGGGGACCCTGGGCAGCCCCAGCATTTT	CASSRTGDPGQPQHF
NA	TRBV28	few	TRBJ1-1	TGTGCCAGCAGTTTAGGAACAGGGCTAGGGAACACTGAAGCTTTCTTT	CASSLGTGLGNTEAFF
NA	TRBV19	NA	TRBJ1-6	TGTGCCAGCTCCACATCAGGGCGGGCCGCCGGTTCACCCCTCCACTTT	CASSTSGRAAGSPLHF
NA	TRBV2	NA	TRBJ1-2	TGTGCCAGCAGTCCGGACTCTTCTTCACCCTATGGCTACACCTTC	CASSPDSSSPYGYTF
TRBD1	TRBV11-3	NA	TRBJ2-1	TGTGCCAGCAGCCAGCCGGGACAGAACTACAATGAGCAGTTCTTC	CASSQPGQNYNEQFF
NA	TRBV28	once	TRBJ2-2	TGTGCCAGCAGCCCCCCCCAACCCAACACCGGGGAGCTGTTTTTT	CASSPPQPNTGELFF
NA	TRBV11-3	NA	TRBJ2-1	TGTGCCAGCAGCTCCAGCTCCTACAATGAGCAGTTCTTC	CASSSSSYNEQFF
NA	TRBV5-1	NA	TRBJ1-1	TGCGCCAGCAGCTTGGGGGGATATGGCAGTCTGAACACTGAAGCTTTCTTT	CASSLGGYGSLNTEAFF
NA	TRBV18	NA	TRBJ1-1	TGTGCCAGCTCACCTTCTCCGGGACCAGTGAACACTGAAGCTTTCTTT	CASSPSPGPVNTEAFF
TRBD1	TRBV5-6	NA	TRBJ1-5	TGTGCCAGCAGCCTCCGGGACAGGGAGAATCAGCCCCAGCATTTT	CASSLRDRENQPQHF
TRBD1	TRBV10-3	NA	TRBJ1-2	TGTGCCATCGGGTCCGGACAGGGGGCTCGGGGCTATGGCTACACCTTC	CAIGSGQGARGYGYTF
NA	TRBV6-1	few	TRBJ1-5	TGTGCCAGCAGTGAAAAGGGGGGTCAGCCCCAGCATTTT	CASSEKGGQPQHF
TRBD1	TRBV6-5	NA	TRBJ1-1	TGTGCCAGCTTCCGCGACAGGGGTAGGGGCACTGAAGCTTTCTTT	CASFRDRGRGTEAFF
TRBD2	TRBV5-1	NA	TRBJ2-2	TGCGCCAGCAGATCAGCGGGGGGATTAACCGGGGAGCTGTTTTTT	CASRSAGGLTGELFF